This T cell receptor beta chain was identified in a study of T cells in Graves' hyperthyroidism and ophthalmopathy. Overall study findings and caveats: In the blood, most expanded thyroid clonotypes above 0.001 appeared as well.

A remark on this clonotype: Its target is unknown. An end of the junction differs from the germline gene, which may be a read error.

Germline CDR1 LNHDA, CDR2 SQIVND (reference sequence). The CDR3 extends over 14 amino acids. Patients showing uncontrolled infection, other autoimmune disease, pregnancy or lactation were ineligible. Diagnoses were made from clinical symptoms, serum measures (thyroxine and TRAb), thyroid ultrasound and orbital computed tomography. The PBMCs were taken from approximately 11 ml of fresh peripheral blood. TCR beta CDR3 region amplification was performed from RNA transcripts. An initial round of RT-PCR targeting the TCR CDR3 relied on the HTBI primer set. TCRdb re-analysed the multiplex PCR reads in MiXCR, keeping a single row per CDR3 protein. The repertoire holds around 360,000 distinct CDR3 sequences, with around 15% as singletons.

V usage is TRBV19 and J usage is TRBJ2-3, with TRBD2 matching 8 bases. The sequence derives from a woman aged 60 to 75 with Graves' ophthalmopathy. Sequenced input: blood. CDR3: CASSITSGADTRYF. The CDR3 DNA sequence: TGTGCCAGTAGTATAACTAGCGGAGCAGATACGCGGTATTTT.